The rows below give T cell receptor beta chains drawn from one sample of a study of blood T cell repertoires in COVID-19. Libraries were prepared by immunoSEQ multiplex PCR; TCRdb keeps only in-frame clonotypes and omits some of them. This table holds tens of thousands of clones, 70% to 90% found once. Specimen: peripheral blood. These receptors were collected from a woman of 80 years or more with active or convalescent COVID-19. CDR3s include the opening cysteine and the closing phenylalanine or tryptophan. The order of the fields is J gene, clone size, V gene, D gene, CDR3 protein, CDR3 DNA. The D gene is left open where the match is weak. The size entry is marked missing in some rows and otherwise reads once, few, many or a size class.

J gene: TRBJ2-1
clone size: .
V gene: TRBV5-1
D gene: TRBD1
CDR3 protein: CASSQTGEAEIKQFF
CDR3 DNA: TGCGCCAGCAGCCAGACAGGGGAAGCTGAAATCAAGCAGTTCTTC

J gene: TRBJ2-7
clone size: .
V gene: TRBV10-3
D gene: .
CDR3 protein: CAISEPRDSYEQYF
CDR3 DNA: TGTGCCATCAGTGAACCCAGGGACTCCTACGAGCAGTACTTC

J gene: TRBJ1-3
clone size: .
V gene: TRBV7-9
D gene: .
CDR3 protein: CASSSTGMRNTIYF
CDR3 DNA: TGTGCCAGCAGCTCCACAGGGATGAGAAACACCATATATTTT

J gene: TRBJ1-1
clone size: .
V gene: TRBV28
D gene: .
CDR3 protein: CASSLTQVNTEAFF
CDR3 DNA: TGTGCCAGCAGCCTAACTCAGGTGAACACTGAAGCTTTCTTT

J gene: TRBJ2-2
clone size: .
V gene: TRBV7-6
D gene: TRBD2
CDR3 protein: CASSDSGGEYSGELFF
CDR3 DNA: TGTGCCAGCAGCGATAGCGGGGGGGAATACAGCGGGGAGCTGTTTTTT

J gene: TRBJ1-5
clone size: .
V gene: TRBV7-8
D gene: .
CDR3 protein: CASTQQVSNQPQHF
CDR3 DNA: TGTGCCAGCACCCAACAGGTTAGCAATCAGCCCCAGCATTTT

J gene: TRBJ2-3
clone size: .
V gene: TRBV6-2/TRBV6-3
D gene: TRBD2
CDR3 protein: CASSYGTSGYTDTQYF
CDR3 DNA: TGTGCCAGCAGTTATGGGACTAGCGGATACACAGATACGCAGTATTTT

J gene: TRBJ2-4
clone size: .
V gene: TRBV7-2
D gene: TRBD2
CDR3 protein: CASSFPSGLGAKNIQYF
CDR3 DNA: TGTGCCAGCAGCTTTCCTAGCGGGTTGGGGGCCAAAAACATTCAGTACTTC

J gene: TRBJ1-1
clone size: .
V gene: TRBV6-4
D gene: .
CDR3 protein: CASSVTEMNTEAFF
CDR3 DNA: TGTGCCAGCAGTGTAACAGAGATGAACACTGAAGCTTTCTTT

J gene: TRBJ1-2
clone size: .
V gene: TRBV5-1
D gene: .
CDR3 protein: CASSPDGDYGYTF
CDR3 DNA: TGCGCCAGCAGCCCCGACGGGGACTATGGCTACACCTTC

J gene: TRBJ2-3
clone size: .
V gene: TRBV4-1
D gene: .
CDR3 protein: CASSTTGRYTDTQYF
CDR3 DNA: TGCGCCAGCAGCACTACAGGGCGATACACAGATACGCAGTATTTT

J gene: TRBJ2-2
clone size: .
V gene: TRBV7-9
D gene: TRBD1
CDR3 protein: CASSFGTGDTGELFF
CDR3 DNA: TGTGCCAGCAGCTTCGGGACAGGGGACACCGGGGAGCTGTTTTTT

J gene: TRBJ1-2
clone size: .
V gene: TRBV7-2
D gene: TRBD1
CDR3 protein: CASRTDRGLNYGYTF
CDR3 DNA: TGTGCCAGCAGAACCGACAGGGGGCTGAACTATGGCTACACCTTC

J gene: TRBJ2-3
clone size: .
V gene: TRBV7-9
D gene: .
CDR3 protein: CASSDRGTQYF
CDR3 DNA: TGTGCCAGCAGCGACCGGGGGACGCAGTATTTT

J gene: TRBJ1-6
clone size: .
V gene: TRBV5-1
D gene: .
CDR3 protein: CASSLVGEADSPLHF
CDR3 DNA: TGCGCCAGCAGCTTGGTGGGGGAGGCGGATTCACCCCTCCACTTT

J gene: TRBJ2-5
clone size: .
V gene: TRBV14
D gene: TRBD1
CDR3 protein: CASSRPTGGSLETQYF
CDR3 DNA: TGTGCCAGCAGCCGACCTACAGGGGGGTCTTTGGAGACCCAGTACTTC

J gene: TRBJ1-6
clone size: .
V gene: TRBV3-1/TRBV3-2
D gene: TRBD1
CDR3 protein: CASSQGDRGGDNSPLHF
CDR3 DNA: TGTGCCAGCAGCCAAGGGGACAGGGGAGGGGATAATTCACCCCTCCACTTT

J gene: TRBJ2-3
clone size: .
V gene: TRBV27
D gene: TRBD2
CDR3 protein: CASTPGLAEGTDTQYF
CDR3 DNA: TGTGCCAGCACCCCCGGACTAGCGGAGGGCACAGATACGCAGTATTTT

J gene: TRBJ1-5
clone size: .
V gene: TRBV28
D gene: .
CDR3 protein: CASSRPLGRNQPQHF
CDR3 DNA: TGTGCCAGCAGTCGACCCCTAGGTCGCAATCAGCCCCAGCATTTT

J gene: TRBJ2-5
clone size: .
V gene: TRBV6-5
D gene: .
CDR3 protein: CASKVRQVMQETQYF
CDR3 DNA: TGTGCCAGCAAGGTCCGGCAGGTCATGCAAGAGACCCAGTACTTC

J gene: TRBJ2-1
clone size: .
V gene: TRBV6-6
D gene: TRBD2
CDR3 protein: CASSSMTSGSRPFF
CDR3 DNA: TGTGCCAGCAGTTCCATGACTAGCGGTAGTCGGCCGTTCTTC

J gene: TRBJ1-6
clone size: .
V gene: TRBV4-1
D gene: TRBD1
CDR3 protein: CASSQGTGVYSPLHF
CDR3 DNA: TGCGCCAGCAGCCAAGGGACAGGGGTTTACTCACCCCTCCACTTT

J gene: TRBJ2-3
clone size: .
V gene: TRBV6-5
D gene: TRBD1
CDR3 protein: CASCLQGGTDTQYF
CDR3 DNA: TGTGCCAGCTGCCTACAGGGGGGCACAGATACGCAGTATTTT

J gene: TRBJ1-6
clone size: few
V gene: TRBV2
D gene: .
CDR3 protein: CASSEGVQNSPLHF
CDR3 DNA: TGTGCCAGCAGCGAGGGGGTTCAAAATTCACCCCTCCACTTT

J gene: TRBJ2-7
clone size: few
V gene: TRBV7-9
D gene: .
CDR3 protein: CASTQASYEQYF
CDR3 DNA: TGTGCCAGCACCCAGGCTTCCTACGAGCAGTACTTC

J gene: TRBJ1-3
clone size: .
V gene: TRBV30
D gene: .
CDR3 protein: CAWNPSGNTIYF
CDR3 DNA: TGTGCCTGGAATCCGTCGGGAAACACCATATATTTT

J gene: TRBJ1-4
clone size: .
V gene: TRBV7-9
D gene: .
CDR3 protein: CASSSQGTNEKLFF
CDR3 DNA: TGTGCCAGCAGCTCACAGGGAACTAATGAAAAACTGTTTTTT

J gene: TRBJ1-5
clone size: .
V gene: TRBV29-1
D gene: .
CDR3 protein: CSARGDNSNQPQHF
CDR3 DNA: TGCAGCGCGAGAGGGGACAATAGCAATCAGCCCCAGCATTTT

J gene: TRBJ1-2
clone size: .
V gene: TRBV27
D gene: .
CDR3 protein: CASREDRGGYTF
CDR3 DNA: TGTGCCAGCAGAGAAGATCGAGGTGGCTACACCTTC

J gene: TRBJ2-1
clone size: .
V gene: TRBV2
D gene: TRBD2
CDR3 protein: CASRTGTSSYNEQFF
CDR3 DNA: TGTGCCAGCAGAACCGGGACTAGCTCCTACAATGAGCAGTTCTTC

J gene: TRBJ1-2
clone size: .
V gene: TRBV7-9
D gene: TRBD1
CDR3 protein: CASSSDRENGYTF
CDR3 DNA: TGTGCCAGCAGCTCCGACAGGGAGAACGGCTACACCTTC

J gene: TRBJ1-1
clone size: .
V gene: TRBV28
D gene: .
CDR3 protein: CASSPSVNTEAFF
CDR3 DNA: TGTGCCAGCAGTCCCTCAGTGAACACTGAAGCTTTCTTT

J gene: TRBJ1-4
clone size: .
V gene: TRBV19
D gene: .
CDR3 protein: CASSVGRGEKLFF
CDR3 DNA: TGTGCCAGTAGTGTAGGAAGGGGTGAAAAACTGTTTTTT

J gene: TRBJ1-1
clone size: .
V gene: TRBV6-2/TRBV6-3
D gene: .
CDR3 protein: CASSYSAKGGFWTMNTEAFF
CDR3 DNA: TGTGCCAGCAGTTACTCGGCAAAGGGAGGGTTTTGGACAATGAACACTGAAGCTTTCTTT